Below are 8 T cell receptor beta chains sequenced from a single sample in a study of blood T cell repertoires in COVID-19. The data were produced by immunoSEQ multiplex PCR, yet TCRdb's version contains in-frame clones alone and is incomplete. The table shows more than 90,000 clones, with 75% to 90% occurring only once. Sequenced: peripheral blood. The receptors here all came from a man in his 70s with acute or convalescent COVID-19.

V is TRBV25-1 and J is TRBJ2-7, with a weak D call TRBD1 (6 bases). The CDR3 loop spans 15 amino acids. Germline lookup yields CDR1 MGHDK and CDR2 SYGVNS. V was clipped by 2 bases and J by 1 base, with 12 bases between them. Here the CDR3 reads CASSEKGTHSYEQYF. CDR3 coding DNA: TGTGCCAGCAGTGAAAAAGGGACACATTCCTACGAGCAGTACTTC.

V is TRBV9 and J is TRBJ1-5, with no clear D. The V and J ends lost 3 bases and 4 bases respectively, with 8 bases between them. CDR3 length: 13 amino acids. Germline loops: CDR1 SGDLS, CDR2 YYNGEE. This CDR3 reads CASSGVLNQPQHF. CDR3 in DNA: TGTGCCAGCAGCGGCGTCTTAAATCAGCCCCAGCATTTT.

DNA for the CDR3: TGTGCCAGCAGCTTCTATGGAGGGGGCATGGGCACTGAAGCTTTCTTT. This gives the protein CASSFYGGGMGTEAFF. The rearrangement uses TRBV11-1 and TRBJ1-1; TRBD1 aligns across 7 bases. Trimming cost V 3 bases and J 4 bases; bases outside gene matches: 11. Germline CDR1 SGHAT, CDR2 FQDESV (reference sequence). This CDR3 region has 16 residues.

This clone has a handful of counts. This rearrangement joins TRBV19 to TRBJ2-7; maybe TRBD1 (5 bases). This CDR3 has 13 amino acids. The V gene lost 6 bases and the J gene lost 3 bases, with 12 bases spanning the gap. Germline CDR1 is LNHDA and CDR2 is SQIVND (reference sequence). The CDR3 DNA sequence: TGTGCCAGTAGAAAGGGGCCGAGCTACGAGCAGTACTTC. It codes for CASRKGPSYEQYF. Using reference TRBV19 and TRBJ2-7 for the parts outside the CDR3, the full variable domain is DGGITQSPKYLFRKEGQNVTLSCEQNLNHDAMYWYRQDPGQGLRLIYYSQIVNDFQKGDIAEGYSVSREKKESFPLTVTSAQKNPTAFYLCASRKGPSYEQYFGPGTRLTVT.

This clone was counted a single time. CDR3 DNA sequence: TGTGCCAGCAGCCATGATACCAGGGGGACTGGAAACACCATATATTTT. Protein: CASSHDTRGTGNTIYF. This chain uses TRBV28 with TRBJ1-3; 7 nucleotides line up with TRBD1. The length of the CDR3 is 16 residues. CDR1 and CDR2 from the germline V gene are MDHEN and SYDVKM. Germline trimming cut 6 bases from V and 2 bases from J; bases unmatched to any gene: 10. The whole variable domain, remainder taken from reference TRBV28 and TRBJ1-3, is DVKVTQSSRYLVKRTGEKVFLECVQDMDHENMFWYRQDPGLGLRLIYFSYDVKMKEKGDIPEGYSVSREKKERFSLILESASTNQTSMYLCASSHDTRGTGNTIYFGEGSWLTVV.

A few counts support this clone. The J gene is TRBJ2-7, the V gene TRBV20-1; D possibly uses TRBD1 or TRBD2 (5 bases each). Per germline, CDR1 DFQATT and CDR2 SNEGSKA (reference sequence). The CDR3 consists of 15 residues. With 3 bases removed from V and 5 bases from J, the gap between germline ends came to 20 bases. CDR3 residues: CSASGTSRVGNEQYF. The CDR3 DNA sequence: TGCAGTGCTAGTGGGACCAGCAGGGTTGGGAACGAGCAGTACTTC.

V gene TRBV5-1 combines with J gene TRBJ2-7; TRBD1 matches 12 bases. Germline loops: CDR1 SGHRS, CDR2 YFSETQ. The CDR3 is 15 residues long. V was clipped by 7 bases and J by 1 base; unmatched bases: 6. The CDR3 coding sequence is TGCGCCAGCCGCCGGGACAGGGGGCGTTCCTACGAGCAGTACTTC. Encoded protein: CASRRDRGRSYEQYF. Looking up the rest from reference TRBV5-1 and TRBJ2-7 gives the full variable domain: KAGVTQTPRYLIKTRGQQVTLSCSPISGHRSVSWYQQTPGQGLQFLFEYFSETQRNKGNFPGRFSGRQFSNSRSEMNVSTLELGDSALYLCASRRDRGRSYEQYFGPGTRLTVT.

V and J are TRBV5-4 and TRBJ2-3, with TRBD2 matching over 9 bases. Germline CDR1 reads SGHNT; CDR2 reads YYREEE (reference sequence). After removal of 4 bases from V and 2 bases from J, the junction contained 5 bases not matched to a gene. CDR3 length: 15 amino acids. The CDR3 sequence is CASSLAGLNTDTQYF. The CDR3 DNA reads TGTGCCAGCAGCCTAGCGGGACTAAACACAGATACGCAGTATTTT.